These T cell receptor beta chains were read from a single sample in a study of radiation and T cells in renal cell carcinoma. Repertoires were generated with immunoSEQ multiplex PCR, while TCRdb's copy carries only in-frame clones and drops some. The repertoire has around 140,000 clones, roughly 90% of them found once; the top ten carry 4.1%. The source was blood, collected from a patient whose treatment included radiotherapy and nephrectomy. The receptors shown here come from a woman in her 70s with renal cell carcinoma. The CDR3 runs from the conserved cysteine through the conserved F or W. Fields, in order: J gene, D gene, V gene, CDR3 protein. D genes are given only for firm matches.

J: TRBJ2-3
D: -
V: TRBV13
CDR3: CASSLGLGSTDTQYF

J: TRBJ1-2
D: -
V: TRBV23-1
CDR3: CASESGLYGYTF

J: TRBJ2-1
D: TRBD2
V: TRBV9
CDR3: CASSARASGGEYNEQFF

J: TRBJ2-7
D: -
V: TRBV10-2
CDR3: CASSEGSGYEQYF

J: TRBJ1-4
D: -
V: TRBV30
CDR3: CAWRTTGVEKLFF

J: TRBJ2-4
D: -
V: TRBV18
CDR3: CASSPHSRDIQYF

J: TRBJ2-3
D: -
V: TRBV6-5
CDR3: CASSYEGRRSTDTQYF

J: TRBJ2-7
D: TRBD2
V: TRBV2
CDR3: CARAGTSGAEQYF

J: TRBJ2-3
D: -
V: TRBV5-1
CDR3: CASSLGSGLTDTQYF

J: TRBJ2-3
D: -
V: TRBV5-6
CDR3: CASSYWAPGPDTQYF

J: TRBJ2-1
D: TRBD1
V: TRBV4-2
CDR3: CASSLPDRDVGEQFF

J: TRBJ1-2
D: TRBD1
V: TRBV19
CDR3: CASRAQGEVGYGYTF

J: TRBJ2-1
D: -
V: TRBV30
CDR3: CAWSLDTASYNEQFF

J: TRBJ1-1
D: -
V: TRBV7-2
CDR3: CASSPRRGTEAFF

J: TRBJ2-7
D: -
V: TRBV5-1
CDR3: CASSRDGSYEQYF

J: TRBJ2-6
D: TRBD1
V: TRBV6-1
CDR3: CASSVDRAGANVLTF

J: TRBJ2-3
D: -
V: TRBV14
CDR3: CASSQELRGTDTQYF